These T cell receptor beta chains were read from a single sample in a study of blood T cell repertoires in COVID-19. Clones were sequenced by immunoSEQ multiplex PCR, and TCRdb holds only the in-frame ones, with some missing. The table has 150,000 to 200,000 clones, around 87% seen once. The specimen sequenced was peripheral blood. Source of these receptors: a man aged 35 to 55 with active or convalescent COVID-19. CDR3s include the opening cysteine and the closing phenylalanine or tryptophan. Each record gives: D gene, clone size, J gene, V gene, CDR3 DNA, CDR3 protein. The D gene is left open where the match is weak. Not every row has a clone size; where given, it reads once, few, many or a size class.

TRBD1,-,TRBJ2-1,TRBV24-1,TGTGCCACCAGTGACACCGGGACAGCATCCAATGAGCAGTTCTTC,CATSDTGTASNEQFF
TRBD1,-,TRBJ2-1,TRBV4-1,TGCGCCAGCACCTCCCCAGGGGGTAGGGTAGAGAATGAGCAGTTCTTC,CASTSPGGRVENEQFF
-,-,TRBJ1-1,TRBV5-1,TGCGCCAGCAGCGTACGCGACTCCTACACTGAAGCTTTCTTT,CASSVRDSYTEAFF
-,-,TRBJ1-2,TRBV6-1,TGTGCCAGCAGTGATGGCCTAAGGGGCTATGGCTACACCTTC,CASSDGLRGYGYTF
TRBD1,few,TRBJ1-3,TRBV29-1,TGCAGCGTTGGACAGGGGCTTGGAAACACCATATATTTT,CSVGQGLGNTIYF
TRBD1,-,TRBJ1-2,TRBV24-1,TGTGCCACCAGTGATTTACAGGGGGCAGGCGGCTACACCTTC,CATSDLQGAGGYTF
-,-,TRBJ1-5,TRBV5-1,TGCGCCAGCAGTCCCGGAGGCAATCAGCCCCAGCATTTT,CASSPGGNQPQHF
-,few,TRBJ2-2,TRBV2,TGTGCCAGCAGGACCGGGACAACGAACACCGGGGAGCTGTTTTTT,CASRTGTTNTGELFF
-,-,TRBJ1-2,TRBV6-5,TGTGCCAGCAGAAGACAGACTAACTATGGCTACACCTTC,CASRRQTNYGYTF
TRBD1,once,TRBJ2-7,TRBV5-1,TGCGCCAGCAGCAAACTGGGACAGAACTACGAGCAGTACTTC,CASSKLGQNYEQYF